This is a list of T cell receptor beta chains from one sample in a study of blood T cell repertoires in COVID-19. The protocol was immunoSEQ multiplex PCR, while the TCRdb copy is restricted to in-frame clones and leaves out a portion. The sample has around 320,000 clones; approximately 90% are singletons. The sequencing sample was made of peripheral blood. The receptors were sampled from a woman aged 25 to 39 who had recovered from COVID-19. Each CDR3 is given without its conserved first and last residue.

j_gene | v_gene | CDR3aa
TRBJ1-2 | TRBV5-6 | ASSLTGTNYGYT
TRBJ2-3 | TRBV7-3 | ASSPLTGPRGDTQY
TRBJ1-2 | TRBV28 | ASSQIRQGAIDGYT
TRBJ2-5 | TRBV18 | ASSPGGDETQY
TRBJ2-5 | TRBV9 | ASSAQGRETQY
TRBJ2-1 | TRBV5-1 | ASSPSGGQASVSHNEQF
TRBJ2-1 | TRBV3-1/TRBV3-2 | ASRSLGGQF
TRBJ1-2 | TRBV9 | ASSNDGDYGYT
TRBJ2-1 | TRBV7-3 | ASSPGQLSYNEQF
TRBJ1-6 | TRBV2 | ASSTGENSPLH
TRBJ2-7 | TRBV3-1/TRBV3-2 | ASSPEQGRSYEQY
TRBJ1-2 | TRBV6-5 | ASSYSIRDDYGYT
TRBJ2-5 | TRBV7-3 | ASSTGTGGSETQY
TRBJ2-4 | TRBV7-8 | ASRPNSGADIQY
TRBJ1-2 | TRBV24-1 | ATSDLGGGYT
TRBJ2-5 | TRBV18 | ASSPTGEETQY
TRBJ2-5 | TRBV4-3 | ASSQGAGRETQY
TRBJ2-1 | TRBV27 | ASSTPPGTGTYNEQF
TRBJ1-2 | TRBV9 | ASSVATGGQNYGYT
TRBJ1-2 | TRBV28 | ASSLRGTGANYGYT
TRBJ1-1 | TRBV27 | ASSLFQQGMREAF
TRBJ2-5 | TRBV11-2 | ASSLGEPTGGRETQY
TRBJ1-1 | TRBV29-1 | RARGGDHEAF
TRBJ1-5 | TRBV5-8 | ASSAEGQPQH
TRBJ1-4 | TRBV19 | ASNDRETEKLF
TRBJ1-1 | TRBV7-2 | ASSSQVLENTEAF
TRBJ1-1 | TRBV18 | ASSPPWGGNTEAF
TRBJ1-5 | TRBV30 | AWSRGSNQPQH
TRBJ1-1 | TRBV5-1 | ASSWGGQNTEAF
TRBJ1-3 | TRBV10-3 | AISEGGRTSGNTIY
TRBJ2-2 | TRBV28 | ASSIRTPKRNTGELF
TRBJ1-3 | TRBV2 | ASSQEGVPAGNTIY
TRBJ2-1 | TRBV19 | ASSISQLQGDEQF
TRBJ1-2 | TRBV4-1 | ASSQIGTGGNYGYT
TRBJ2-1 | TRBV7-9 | ASLGGVNEQF
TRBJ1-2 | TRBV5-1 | ASSGALGYT
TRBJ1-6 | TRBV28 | ASSLYSQPGNSPLH
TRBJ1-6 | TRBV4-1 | ASSPSPRTGKGSPLH
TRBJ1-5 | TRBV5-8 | ASSFDTHQPQH
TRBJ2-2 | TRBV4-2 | ASSQGGQWKNTGELF
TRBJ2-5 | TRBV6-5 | ATQGSWETQY
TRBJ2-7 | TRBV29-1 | SYTDRGVSYEQY
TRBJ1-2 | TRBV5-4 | ASSSNTDRPYGYT
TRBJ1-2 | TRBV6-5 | ASSTSLGGDYGYT
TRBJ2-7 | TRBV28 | ASSLRGAGYEQY
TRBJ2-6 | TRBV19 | ASSTTQGTDSGANVLT
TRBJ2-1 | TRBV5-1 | ASSWTGGTSYNEQF
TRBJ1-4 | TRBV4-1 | ASSLQGFNEKLF
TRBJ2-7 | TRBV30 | AWSGQGAVYEQY
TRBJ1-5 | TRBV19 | ASRRGGRGVRNQPQH